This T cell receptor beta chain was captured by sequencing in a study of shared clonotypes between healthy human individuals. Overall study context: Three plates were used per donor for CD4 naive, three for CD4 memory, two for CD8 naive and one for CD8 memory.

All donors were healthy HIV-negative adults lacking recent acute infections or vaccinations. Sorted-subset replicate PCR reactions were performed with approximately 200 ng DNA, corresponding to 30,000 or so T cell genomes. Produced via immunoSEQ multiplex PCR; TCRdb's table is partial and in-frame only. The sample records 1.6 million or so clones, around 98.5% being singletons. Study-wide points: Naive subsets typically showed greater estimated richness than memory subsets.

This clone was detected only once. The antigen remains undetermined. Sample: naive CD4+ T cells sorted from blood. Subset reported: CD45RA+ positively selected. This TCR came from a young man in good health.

The CDR3 loop reads CASSVRRGAWYNEQFF. DNA for the CDR3: TGTGCCAGCAGTGTGAGACGGGGGGCTTGGTACAATGAGCAGTTCTTC. This rearrangement joins TRBV25-1 to TRBJ2-1; TRBD2 might be the D (7 bases). Trimming removed 4 bases from V and 4 bases from J, with 17 bases in between. CDR1 MGHDK and CDR2 SYGVNS come from the germline V gene. The CDR3 spans 16 residues.